Listed here is a single T cell receptor beta chain. No antigen is known for it. There are no base qualities to consult, and no much larger clone falls within one base. The CDR3 covers 16 residues, taking in both the cysteine and the phenylalanine. Only CDR3 DNA remains: 48 bases, in frame from the first base. V loses 0 bases, J loses 9 bases, and the germline ends lie 15 bases apart. CDR1 is given as MNHEY and CDR2 as SVGAGI, both from the germline V gene. Participants in the prospective study were enrolled through a virtual design, were aged roughly 18 to 90 years, and lived in fewer than 30 United States geographic areas. In the prospective study, cohorts were assigned on the basis of participant-reported clinical history obtained from a screening survey and a study questionnaire. Mobile phlebotomists in the prospective study collected whole blood, serum and a nasopharyngeal or oropharyngeal swab from every participant. Participants in the prospective study had the option to provide additional blood draws and questionnaires over an approximately two-month period. Before DNA extraction, prospective study blood samples were shipped either frozen or at room temperature.

The data stem from a study of blood T cell repertoires in COVID-19 (dated by TCRdb to about 2020). Broadly, across the study: Samples from collaborators originated in the United States, Italy and Spain and spanned both the acute and convalescent phases of COVID-19. Subjects who had been exposed to COVID-19, were actively infected with it, or had recovered from it provided the deeply sampled blood TCRbeta repertoires that made up the dataset. The repertoires were released in a freely available public database meant as a resource for research on the immune response to SARS-CoV-2. The material from the prospective study consisted of cDNA or gDNA derived from T cells, B-cell-depleted T cells, or PBMCs. Where available, HLA class I and class II types were taken from metadata supplied by the sample provider and were not determined by assay-based typing. Sample metadata almost always included a de-identified subject ID, COVID-19 status, age in years and sex. Samples came from the ongoing ImmuneRACE study (first 160 participants) plus 1,254 subjects from 6 global collaborators. Study-level results and caveats: The quantity of clinical and demographic metadata differed by source and by participant and was supplied without curation.

TCRbeta CDR3 regions were amplified from genomic DNA using the immunoSEQ Assay, a bias-controlled multiplex PCR. The original pipeline was this. Within the assay, amplification of reference gene primers was used to estimate how many nucleated cells each sample contained. Sequence reads were collapsed and filtered to measure the absolute abundance of every unique TCRbeta CDR3 rearrangement. For each sample, productive Simpson clonality was calculated as the square root of Simpson's diversity index across productive rearrangements. The clones in this table, taken by TCRdb from immuneACCESS, are in-frame only. Not every clone is retained; where verified, under half of the shortfall comes from an unresolved V gene, and the cause of the rest is unknown. V, J and clone size were drawn from that table, and D and trimming were deduced from the DNA. The sample contains 180,000 or so clones, roughly 88% of them found a single time. Of the sample, around 5.7% falls within the top ten clones.

This sequence uses TRBV6-5 and TRBJ1-6, and TRBD1 may be the D gene, going by 6 matching bases. This clonotype was obtained from a man aged 40-50 years with acute COVID-19. Sequenced sample: PBMCs or T cells enriched from blood (not recorded which). The DNA is TGTGCCAGCAGTTACTCCGGACAGACGAGTGGTTCACCCCTCCACTTT. It specifies CASSYSGQTSGSPLHF.